The clone carrying this T cell receptor (beta chain) was detected many times. The sample is drawn from a study of neurological immune-mediated disorders. V lost 5 bases and J lost 0; bases outside the gene matches: 6. The CDR3 is 16 residues long. Germline V CDR1 and CDR2: SEHNR, FQNEAQ (reference sequence). Over 170 million TCR-beta sequences, together covering 15-18 subjects, were produced by every individual sequencing run that was carried out. From the 5' RACE reads, TCRdb called clonotypes with MiXCR, one entry per CDR3 protein. The table includes fewer than 30,000 distinct CDR3 sequences, 6.5% to 8.5% detected once.

This TCR came from a woman aged 35 to 49 in good health. The sequenced sample consisted of PBMCs. The chain combines TRBV7-9 with TRBJ2-7; 11 bases are a match to TRBD2. The CDR3 protein is CASSPLAGGSSYEQYF. In DNA, the CDR3 is TGTGCCAGCAGCCCTCTAGCGGGAGGCTCCTCCTACGAGCAGTACTTC.